The table lists the clone carrying this T cell receptor (beta chain) with a count of one. Its antigen is still unknown. Genomic DNA templated the TCR beta VDJ and CDR3 profiling. TCRdb ran MiXCR on the reads and lists one entry per CDR3 protein. This sample carries about 180,000 distinct CDR3 sequences, less than 60% of them seen once, and the ten largest clones take 1.1%. For sequencing, patients were chosen who had shown expansion of CD8+CD57+ cells by flow cytometry. With no exception, the patients had severe acquired aplastic anemia. All patients were therapy-naive when blood was sampled. Germline V lookup: CDR1 SGHRS, CDR2 YFSETQ. With V trimmed by 0 bases and J by 4 bases, 3 bases remained unmatched. The CDR3 sequence is 14 residues long. This entry belongs to a study of CD8+CD57+ T cells in acquired aplastic anemia. Study information: Mean DNA quantity obtained from sorted CD4+ and CD8+ cells was about 3 ug. Study-wide points: There were roughly 28 CD8+ CDR3 sequences that occurred in both patients and controls.

Specimen: sorted CD4+, CD8+, or CD8+CD57+ T cells (not recorded which) from PBMCs. The V call is TRBV5-1, the J call TRBJ2-7, with 8 bases aligning to TRBD1. This clonotype originated in a human donor with aplastic anemia. This CDR3 is CASSLVGQDYEQYF. DNA of the CDR3: TGCGCCAGCAGCTTGGTGGGACAGGATTACGAGCAGTACTTC. The full variable domain, rest sourced from reference TRBV5-1 and TRBJ2-7, is KAGVTQTPRYLIKTRGQQVTLSCSPISGHRSVSWYQQTPGQGLQFLFEYFSETQRNKGNFPGRFSGRQFSNSRSEMNVSTLELGDSALYLCASSLVGQDYEQYFGPGTRLTVT.